This T cell receptor (beta chain) was captured by sequencing in a study of OX40 agonist ivuxolimab in advanced cancers. Overall study context: Three patients got partial responses; one had hepatocellular carcinoma and two had cutaneous melanoma. Study-wide points: Doses of 0.1 to 3.0 mg/kg were accompanied by clonal expansion of CD4+ and CD8+ blood T cells by week 6.

Patients with a history of autoimmune disease or on systemic immunosuppression were excluded. Between the trimmed V and J ends, which lost 0 bases and 13 bases, there was a span of 10 bases. In germline, CDR1 is SGHAT, CDR2 FQNNGV. The CDR3 consists of 13 residues. In regard to this clone: The antigen remains undetermined.

The protocol was immunoSEQ multiplex PCR, while the TCRdb copy is restricted to in-frame clones and leaves out a portion. This sample has roughly 70,000 clones, with 80% to 85% found just once. The input for sequencing was CD4+ or CD8+ T cells sorted from blood, taken in a trial of the OX40 agonist ivuxolimab. This receptor was identified in an adult with an advanced solid tumor such as melanoma, head and neck, liver or kidney cancer. This chain links TRBV11-2 with TRBJ1-6; D is ambiguous. Here the CDR3 reads CASSLDLVGPLHF. The DNA of the CDR3 is TGTGCCAGCAGCTTAGATCTGGTGGGGCCCCTCCACTTT.